This is a list of T cell receptor beta chains from one sample in a study of cytomegalovirus exposure and HLA in healthy donors. Produced via immunoSEQ multiplex PCR; TCRdb's table is partial and in-frame only. The sample table includes approximately 140,000 clones. Sequenced sample: PBMCs. These receptor sequences come from a woman between 50 and 59 years old in good health and CMV-seronegative. Each CDR3 is given with its conserved first and last residue. D genes are given only for firm matches.

D	V	J	CDR3	DNA
-	TRBV6-1	TRBJ2-7	CASSPRGYEQYF	TGTGCCAGCAGCCCCCGGGGGTACGAGCAGTACTTC
TRBD2	TRBV5-1	TRBJ2-5	CASSLGGTSGRETQYF	TGCGCCAGCAGCTTGGGTGGGACTAGCGGGAGAGAGACCCAGTACTTC
-	TRBV28	TRBJ1-5	CASVNQPQHF	TGTGCCAGCGTAAATCAGCCCCAGCATTTT
TRBD1	TRBV7-9	TRBJ2-2	CASSSTPGQGATGELFF	TGTGCCAGCAGCTCCACGCCGGGACAGGGGGCAACCGGGGAGCTGTTTTTT
-	TRBV19	TRBJ1-2	CASSTLQGLPNYGYTF	TGTGCCAGTAGTACTCTTCAGGGTCTCCCTAACTATGGCTACACCTTC
-	TRBV7-3	TRBJ1-2	CASSLRGGNGYTF	TGTGCCAGCAGCCTTAGGGGAGGGAATGGCTACACCTTC
-	TRBV11-2	TRBJ2-5	CASSLNRRGWETQYF	TGTGCCAGCAGCTTAAATCGGCGGGGATGGGAGACCCAGTACTTC
TRBD1	TRBV5-6	TRBJ1-2	CASSLAGTGNYGYTF	TGTGCCAGCAGCTTGGCCGGGACAGGGAACTATGGCTACACCTTC
-	TRBV28	TRBJ2-7	CASEGDSYEQYF	TGTGCCAGCGAGGGGGATTCCTACGAGCAGTACTTC
TRBD2	TRBV5-1	TRBJ2-5	CASSPAGPHQETQYF	TGCGCCAGCAGTCCAGCGGGGCCCCACCAAGAGACCCAGTACTTC